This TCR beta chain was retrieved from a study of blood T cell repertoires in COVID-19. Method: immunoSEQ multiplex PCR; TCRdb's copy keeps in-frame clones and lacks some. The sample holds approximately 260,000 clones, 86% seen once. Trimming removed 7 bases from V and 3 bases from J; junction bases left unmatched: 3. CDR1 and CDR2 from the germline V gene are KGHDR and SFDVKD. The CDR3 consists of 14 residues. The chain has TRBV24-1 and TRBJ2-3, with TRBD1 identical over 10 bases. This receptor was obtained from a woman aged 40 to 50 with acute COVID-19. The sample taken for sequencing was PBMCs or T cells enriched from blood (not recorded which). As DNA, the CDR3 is TGTGCCACCAGCGGACAGGGGGATACAGATACGCAGTATTTT. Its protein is CATSGQGDTDTQYF.